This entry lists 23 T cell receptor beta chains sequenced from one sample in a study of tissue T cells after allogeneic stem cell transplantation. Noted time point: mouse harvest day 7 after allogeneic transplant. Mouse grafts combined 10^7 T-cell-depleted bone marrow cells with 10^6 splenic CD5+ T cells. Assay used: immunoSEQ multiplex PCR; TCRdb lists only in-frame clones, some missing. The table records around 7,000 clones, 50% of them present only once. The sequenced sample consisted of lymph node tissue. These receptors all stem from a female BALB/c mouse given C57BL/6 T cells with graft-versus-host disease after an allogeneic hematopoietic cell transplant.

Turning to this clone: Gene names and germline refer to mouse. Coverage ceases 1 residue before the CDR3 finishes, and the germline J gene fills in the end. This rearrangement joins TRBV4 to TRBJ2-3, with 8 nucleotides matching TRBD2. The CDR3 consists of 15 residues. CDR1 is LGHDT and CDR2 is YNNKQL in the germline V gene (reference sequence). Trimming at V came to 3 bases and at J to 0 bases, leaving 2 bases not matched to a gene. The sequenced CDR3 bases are TGTGCCAGCAGCTACTGGGGGGCGAGTGCAGAAACGCTGTAT. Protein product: CASSYWGASAETLY. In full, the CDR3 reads CASSYWGASAETLYF.

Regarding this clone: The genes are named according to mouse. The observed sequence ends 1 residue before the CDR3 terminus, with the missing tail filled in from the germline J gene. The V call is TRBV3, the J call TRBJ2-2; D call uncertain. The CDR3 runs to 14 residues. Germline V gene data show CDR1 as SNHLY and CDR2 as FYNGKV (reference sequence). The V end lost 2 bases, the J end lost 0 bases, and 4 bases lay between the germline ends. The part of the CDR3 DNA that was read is TGTGCCAGCAGCTTAACTCCAAACACCGGGCAGCTCTAC. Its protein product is CASSLTPNTGQLY. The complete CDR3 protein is CASSLTPNTGQLYF.

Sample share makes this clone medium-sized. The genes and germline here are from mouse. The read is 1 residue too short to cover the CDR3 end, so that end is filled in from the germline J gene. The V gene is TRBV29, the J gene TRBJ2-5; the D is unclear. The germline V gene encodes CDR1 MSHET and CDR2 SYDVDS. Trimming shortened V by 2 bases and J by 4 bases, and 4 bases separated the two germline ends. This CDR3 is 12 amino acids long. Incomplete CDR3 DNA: TGTGCTAGCAGTTTAGGCAAAGACACCCAGTAC. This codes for CASSLGKDTQY. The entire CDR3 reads CASSLGKDTQYF.

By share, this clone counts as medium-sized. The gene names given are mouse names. The CDR3 protein is CASRDRADTQYF. CDR3 DNA, as far as it was read: TGTGCCAGCAGGGACAGGGCGGACACCCAGTAC. The gene calls are TRBV13-3 and TRBJ2-5; TRBD1 aligns across 8 bases. The read terminates 1 residue before the CDR3 end, so the remaining end is supplied by the germline J gene. Looked up from germline, CDR1 is NNHDY and CDR2 is SYVADS. V was pared by 5 bases and J by 6 bases, with 2 bases of the junction left unmatched. This CDR3 is 12 amino acids long.

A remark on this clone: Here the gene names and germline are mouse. CDR3 amino acids: CASSSTGNYAEQFF. The covered CDR3 bases are TGTGCCAGCAGCTCGACAGGAAACTATGCTGAGCAGTTC. This chain joins TRBV3 and TRBJ2-1; TRBD1 might be the D (6 bases). The CDR3 is cut off 1 residue early in the read; its end comes from the germline J gene. Trimming removed 4 bases at V and 1 base at J, with 8 bases between. CDR1 and CDR2 (germline): SNHLY, FYNGKV (reference sequence). CDR3 length equals 14 residues.

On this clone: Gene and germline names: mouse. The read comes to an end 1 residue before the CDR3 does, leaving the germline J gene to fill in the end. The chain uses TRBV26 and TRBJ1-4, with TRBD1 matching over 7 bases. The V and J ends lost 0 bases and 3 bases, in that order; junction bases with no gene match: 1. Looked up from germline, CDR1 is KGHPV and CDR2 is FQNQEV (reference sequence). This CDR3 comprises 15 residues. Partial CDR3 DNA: TGTGCCAGCAGTCTGTCTCAGGGGGCCAACGAAAGATTATTT. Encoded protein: CASSLSQGANERLF. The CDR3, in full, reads CASSLSQGANERLFF.

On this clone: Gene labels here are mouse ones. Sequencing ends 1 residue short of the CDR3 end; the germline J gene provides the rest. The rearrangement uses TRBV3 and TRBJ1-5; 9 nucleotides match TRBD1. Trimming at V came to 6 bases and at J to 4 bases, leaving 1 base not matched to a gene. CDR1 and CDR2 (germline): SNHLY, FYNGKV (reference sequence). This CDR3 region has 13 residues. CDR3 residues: CASRGTGNQAPLF. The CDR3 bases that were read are TGTGCCAGCAGAGGGACAGGGAACCAGGCTCCGCTT.

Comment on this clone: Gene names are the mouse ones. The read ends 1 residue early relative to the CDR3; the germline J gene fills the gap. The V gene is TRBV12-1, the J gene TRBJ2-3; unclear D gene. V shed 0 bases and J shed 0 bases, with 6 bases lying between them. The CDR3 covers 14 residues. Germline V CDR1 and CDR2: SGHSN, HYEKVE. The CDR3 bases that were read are TGTGCCAGCTCTCTCGGGGTTAGTGCAGAAACGCTGTAT. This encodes CASSLGVSAETLY. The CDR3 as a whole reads CASSLGVSAETLYF.

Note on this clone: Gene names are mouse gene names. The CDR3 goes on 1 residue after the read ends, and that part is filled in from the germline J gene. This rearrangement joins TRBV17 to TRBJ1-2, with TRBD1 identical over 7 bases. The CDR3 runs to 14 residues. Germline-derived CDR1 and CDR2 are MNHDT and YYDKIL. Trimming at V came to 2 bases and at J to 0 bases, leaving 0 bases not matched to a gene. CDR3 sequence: CASSRQGANSDYTF. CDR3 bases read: TGTGCTAGCAGTAGACAGGGGGCAAACTCCGACTACACC. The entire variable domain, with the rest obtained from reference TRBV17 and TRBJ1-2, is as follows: DTTVKQNPRYKLARVGKPVNLICSQTMNHDTMYWYQKKPNQAPKLLLFYYDKILNREADTFEKFQSSRPNNSFCSLYIGSAGLEYSAMYLCASSRQGANSDYTFGSGTRLLVI.

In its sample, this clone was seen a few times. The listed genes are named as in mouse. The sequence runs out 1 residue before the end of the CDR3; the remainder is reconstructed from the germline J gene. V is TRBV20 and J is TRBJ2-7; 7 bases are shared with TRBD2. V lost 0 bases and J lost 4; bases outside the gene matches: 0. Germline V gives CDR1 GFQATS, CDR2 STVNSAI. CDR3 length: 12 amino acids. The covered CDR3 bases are TGTGGTGCTAGGGACTGGGGGTATGAACAGTAC. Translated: CGARDWGYEQY. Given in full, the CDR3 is CGARDWGYEQYF.

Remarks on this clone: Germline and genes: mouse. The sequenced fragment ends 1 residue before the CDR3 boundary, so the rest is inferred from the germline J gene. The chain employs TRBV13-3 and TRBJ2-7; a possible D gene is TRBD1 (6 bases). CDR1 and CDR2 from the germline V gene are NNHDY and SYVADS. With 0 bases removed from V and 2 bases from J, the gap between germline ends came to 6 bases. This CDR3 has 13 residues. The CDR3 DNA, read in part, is TGTGCCAGCAGTGATGACAGGGCCTATGAACAGTAC. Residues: CASSDDRAYEQY. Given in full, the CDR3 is CASSDDRAYEQYF.

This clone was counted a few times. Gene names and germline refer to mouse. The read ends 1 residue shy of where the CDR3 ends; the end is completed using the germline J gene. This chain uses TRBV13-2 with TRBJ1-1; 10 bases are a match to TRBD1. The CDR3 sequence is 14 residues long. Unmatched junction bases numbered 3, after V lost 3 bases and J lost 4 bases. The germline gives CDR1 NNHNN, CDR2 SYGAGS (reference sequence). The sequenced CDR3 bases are TGTGCCAGCGGTGGACAGGGGGCCGGCACAGAAGTCTTC. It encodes CASGGQGAGTEVF. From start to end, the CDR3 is CASGGQGAGTEVFF.

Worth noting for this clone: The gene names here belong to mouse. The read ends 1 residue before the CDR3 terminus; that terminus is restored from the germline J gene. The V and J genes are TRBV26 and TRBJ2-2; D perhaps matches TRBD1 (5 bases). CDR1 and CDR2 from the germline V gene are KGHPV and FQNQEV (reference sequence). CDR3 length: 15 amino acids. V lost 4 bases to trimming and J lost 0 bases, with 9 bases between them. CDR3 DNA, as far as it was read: TGTGCCAGCAGTCCCCGGACATCAAACACCGGGCAGCTCTAC. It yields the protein CASSPRTSNTGQLY. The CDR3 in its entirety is CASSPRTSNTGQLYF.

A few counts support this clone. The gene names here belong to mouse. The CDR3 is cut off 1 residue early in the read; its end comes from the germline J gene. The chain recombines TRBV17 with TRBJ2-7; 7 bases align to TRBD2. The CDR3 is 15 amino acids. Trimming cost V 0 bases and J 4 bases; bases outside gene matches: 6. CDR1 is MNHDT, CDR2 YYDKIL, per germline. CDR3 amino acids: CASSRDRVGGYEQYF. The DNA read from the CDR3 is TGTGCTAGCAGTAGAGATCGGGTGGGGGGATATGAACAGTAC.

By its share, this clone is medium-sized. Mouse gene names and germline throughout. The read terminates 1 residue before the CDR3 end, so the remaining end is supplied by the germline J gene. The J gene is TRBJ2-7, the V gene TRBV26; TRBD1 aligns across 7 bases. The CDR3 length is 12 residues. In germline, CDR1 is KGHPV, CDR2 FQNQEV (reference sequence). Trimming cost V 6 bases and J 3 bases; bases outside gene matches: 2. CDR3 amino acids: CASSRQGYEQYF. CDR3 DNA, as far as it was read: TGTGCCAGCAGCCGACAGGGCTATGAACAGTAC.

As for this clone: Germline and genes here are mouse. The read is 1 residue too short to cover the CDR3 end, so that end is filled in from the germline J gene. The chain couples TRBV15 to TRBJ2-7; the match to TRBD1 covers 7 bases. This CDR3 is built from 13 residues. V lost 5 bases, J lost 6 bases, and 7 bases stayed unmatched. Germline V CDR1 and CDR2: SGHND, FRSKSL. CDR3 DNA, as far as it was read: TGTGCCAGCAGTCGACAGGGAAGGGGTGAACAGTAC. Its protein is CASSRQGRGEQY. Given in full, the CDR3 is CASSRQGRGEQYF.

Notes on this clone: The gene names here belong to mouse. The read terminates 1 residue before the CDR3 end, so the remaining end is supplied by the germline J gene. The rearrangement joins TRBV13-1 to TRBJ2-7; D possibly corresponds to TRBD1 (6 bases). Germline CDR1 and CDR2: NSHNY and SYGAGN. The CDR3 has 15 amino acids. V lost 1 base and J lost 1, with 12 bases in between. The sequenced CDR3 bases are TGTGCCAGCAGTGATCCCCGGGACAATTCCTATGAACAGTAC. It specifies CASSDPRDNSYEQY. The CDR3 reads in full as CASSDPRDNSYEQYF.

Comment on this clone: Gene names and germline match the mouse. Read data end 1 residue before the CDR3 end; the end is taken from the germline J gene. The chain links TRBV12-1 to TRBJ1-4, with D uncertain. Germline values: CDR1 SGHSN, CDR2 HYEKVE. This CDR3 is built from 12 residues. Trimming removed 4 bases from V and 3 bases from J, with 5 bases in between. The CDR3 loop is CASSTANERLFF. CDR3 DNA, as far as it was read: TGTGCCAGCTCCACAGCCAACGAAAGATTATTT.

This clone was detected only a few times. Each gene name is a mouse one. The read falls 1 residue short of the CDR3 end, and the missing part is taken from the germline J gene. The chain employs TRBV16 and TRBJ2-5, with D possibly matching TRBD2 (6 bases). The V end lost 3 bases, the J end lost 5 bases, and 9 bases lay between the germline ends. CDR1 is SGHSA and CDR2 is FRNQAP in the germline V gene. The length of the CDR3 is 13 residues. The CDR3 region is CASSFTGSDTQYF. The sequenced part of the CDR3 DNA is TGTGCAAGCAGCTTTACTGGGTCAGACACCCAGTAC.

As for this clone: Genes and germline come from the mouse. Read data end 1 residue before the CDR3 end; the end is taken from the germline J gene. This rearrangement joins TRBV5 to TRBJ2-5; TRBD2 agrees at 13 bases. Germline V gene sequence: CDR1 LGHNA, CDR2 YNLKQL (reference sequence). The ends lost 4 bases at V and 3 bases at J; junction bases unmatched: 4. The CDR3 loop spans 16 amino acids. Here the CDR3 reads CASSPRTGGAQDTQYF. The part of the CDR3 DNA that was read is TGTGCCAGCAGCCCTCGGACTGGGGGGGCGCAAGACACCCAGTAC.

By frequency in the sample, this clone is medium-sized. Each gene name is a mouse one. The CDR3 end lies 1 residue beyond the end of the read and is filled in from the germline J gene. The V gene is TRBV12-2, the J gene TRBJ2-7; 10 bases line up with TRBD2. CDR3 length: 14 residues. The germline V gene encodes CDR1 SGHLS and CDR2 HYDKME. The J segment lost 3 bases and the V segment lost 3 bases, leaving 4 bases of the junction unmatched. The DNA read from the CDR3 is TGTGCCAGCTCTTTCGGACTGGGGGTCTATGAACAGTAC. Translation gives CASSFGLGVYEQY. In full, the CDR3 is CASSFGLGVYEQYF.

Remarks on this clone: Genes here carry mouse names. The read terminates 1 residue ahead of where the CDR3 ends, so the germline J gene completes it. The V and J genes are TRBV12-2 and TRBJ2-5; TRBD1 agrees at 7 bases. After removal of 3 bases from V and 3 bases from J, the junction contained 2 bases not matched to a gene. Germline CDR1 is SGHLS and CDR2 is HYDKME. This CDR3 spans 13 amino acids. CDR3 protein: CASSSQGQDTQYF. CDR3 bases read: TGTGCCAGCTCTTCACAGGGGCAAGACACCCAGTAC.

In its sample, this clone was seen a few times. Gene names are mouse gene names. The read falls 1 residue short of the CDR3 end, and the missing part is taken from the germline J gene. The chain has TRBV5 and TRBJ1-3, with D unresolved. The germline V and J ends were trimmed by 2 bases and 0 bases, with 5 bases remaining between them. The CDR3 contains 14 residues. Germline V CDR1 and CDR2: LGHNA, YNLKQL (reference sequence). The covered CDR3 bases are TGTGCCAGCAGCCAACAGATTTCTGGAAATACGCTCTAT. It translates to CASSQQISGNTLY. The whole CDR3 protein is CASSQQISGNTLYF.